Following are 14 T cell receptor beta chains from one sample sequenced in a study of cytomegalovirus exposure and HLA in healthy donors. Profiling relied on immunoSEQ multiplex PCR, and the TCRdb table lists in-frame clones only, not all of them. Of about 160,000 clones listed, 86% are singletons. Sequencing was performed on PBMCs. The receptor source for this set is a woman under 30 in good health and CMV-seronegative.

In nucleotides, the CDR3 is TGTGCCAGCAGACAAAACGTCGGGACAAATGAAAAACTGTTTTTT. Translation: CASRQNVGTNEKLFF. This rearrangement joins TRBV2 to TRBJ1-4; D is possibly TRBD1 (6 bases). Germline V lookup: CDR1 SNHLY, CDR2 FYNNEI. The ends were cut back, 6 bases at V and 5 bases at J, with 16 bases in the middle. The CDR3 spans 15 residues. Filled out from reference TRBV2 and TRBJ1-4, the complete variable domain reads EPEVTQTPSHQVTQMGQEVILRCVPISNHLYFYWYRQILGQKVEFLVSFYNNEISEKSEIFDDQFSVERPDGSNFTLKIRSTKLEDSAMYFCASRQNVGTNEKLFFGSGTQLSVL.

This rearrangement joins TRBV29-1 to TRBJ2-7, with 12 bases matching TRBD1. Trimming at V came to 7 bases and at J to 6 bases, leaving 10 bases not matched to a gene. The CDR3 loop spans 14 amino acids. CDR1 SQVTM and CDR2 ANQGSEA come from the germline V gene. This CDR3 is CSAGTGGALGEQYF. Written as DNA, the CDR3 is TGCAGCGCCGGGACAGGGGGCGCATTAGGCGAGCAGTACTTC.

This chain links TRBV5-8 with TRBJ2-2; 9 nucleotides agree with TRBD1. V shed 4 bases, J shed 1 base, and the junction held 17 bases outside the gene matches. Germline CDR1 and CDR2: SGHTS and YDEGEE. The length of the CDR3 is 20 residues. The CDR3 region is CASSPVPGQGPDRNTGELFF. The CDR3 DNA is TGTGCCAGCAGCCCGGTCCCGGGACAGGGCCCCGATAGGAACACCGGGGAGCTGTTTTTT. The variable domain in full, with the rest retrieved from reference TRBV5-8 and TRBJ2-2, is EAGVTQSPTHLIKTRGQQATLRCSPISGHTSVYWYQQALGLGLQFLLWYDEGEERNRGNFPPRFSGRQFPNYSSELNVNALELEDSALYLCASSPVPGQGPDRNTGELFFGEGSRLTVL.

CDR3 residues: CAWARAYNSPLHF. The DNA of the CDR3 is TGTGCCTGGGCCCGGGCCTATAATTCACCCCTCCACTTT. J is TRBJ1-6 and V is TRBV30; no clear D. V lost 5 bases, J lost 2 bases, and 7 bases lay in between. Germline V gene sequence: CDR1 GTSNPN, CDR2 SVGIG (reference sequence). The CDR3 is 13 amino acids.

This chain links TRBV6-6 with TRBJ1-5; no clear D gene. V gave up 6 bases and J gave up 4 bases, with 16 bases separating them. The CDR3 sequence is 15 residues long. Per germline, CDR1 MNHNY and CDR2 SVGAGI (reference sequence). CDR3 loop: CASSTGAARNQPQHF. CDR3 coding DNA: TGTGCCAGCAGCACGGGAGCCGCTAGGAATCAGCCCCAGCATTTT.

J is TRBJ1-1 and V is TRBV6-6; a weak D match, TRBD1 (5 bases). Germline CDR1 MNHNY, CDR2 SVGAGI (reference sequence). The CDR3 covers 13 residues. The V end lost 5 bases, the J end lost 1 base, and 8 bases lay between the germline ends. The CDR3 reads CASSNGQNTEAFF. CDR3 DNA: TGTGCCAGCAGTAATGGACAGAACACTGAAGCTTTCTTT.

The chain carries TRBV7-9 and TRBJ2-7; D possibly corresponds to TRBD2 (7 bases). Germline values: CDR1 SEHNR, CDR2 FQNEAQ (reference sequence). V lost 0 bases to trimming and J lost 3 bases, with 9 bases between them. The CDR3 runs 14 residues. CDR3 sequence reads: CASSLAGGLYEQYF. The CDR3 DNA reads as TGTGCCAGCAGCTTAGCGGGGGGGCTCTACGAGCAGTACTTC.

V and J are TRBV7-9 and TRBJ2-7; no firm D call. V lost 3 bases, J lost 2 bases, and 5 bases lay in between. Per the germline V gene, CDR1 is SEHNR and CDR2 is FQNEAQ (reference sequence). The CDR3 runs to 12 residues. In nucleotides, the CDR3 is TGTGCCAGCAGCTTTACAACCTACGAGCAGTACTTC. This gives the protein CASSFTTYEQYF.

The rearrangement joins TRBV27 to TRBJ1-1; 8 nucleotides line up with TRBD1. Germline V gene lookup returns CDR1 MNHEY and CDR2 SMNVEV (reference sequence). With V trimmed by 5 bases and J by 1 base, 3 bases remained unmatched. This CDR3 has 14 residues. CDR3 coding DNA: TGTGCCAGCAGTGACAGGGGAGGGAACACTGAAGCTTTCTTT. Translated, it gives CASSDRGGNTEAFF.

This chain links TRBV2 with TRBJ1-1; no clear D. Germline V lookup: CDR1 SNHLY, CDR2 FYNNEI. The CDR3 is 13 amino acids. V lost 7 bases and J 3 bases, leaving 12 bases between the germline ends. Written as DNA, the CDR3 is TGTGCCAGCAAATCGAGTCCCGACACTGAAGCTTTCTTT. Amino acids: CASKSSPDTEAFF.

This chain joins TRBV10-3 and TRBJ2-1, with a possible D match to TRBD2 (7 bases). The CDR3 spans 15 residues. CDR1 is ENHRY, CDR2 SYGVKD, per germline. V was clipped by 4 bases and J by 3 bases, with 13 bases between them. DNA of the CDR3: TGTGCCATCAGTGTAGGAGGGGGGGACTACAATGAGCAGTTCTTC. This sequence encodes CAISVGGGDYNEQFF.

V is TRBV6-5 and J is TRBJ2-7; perhaps TRBD2 as D (5 bases). The CDR3 has 15 amino acids. Deletions cut 0 bases from V and 1 base from J, with 10 bases between. Germline CDR1 and CDR2: MNHEY and SVGAGI. The CDR3 bases are TGTGCCAGCAGTTACTCGAACCGGGGATCCTACGAGCAGTACTTC. Amino acid sequence: CASSYSNRGSYEQYF.

V usage is TRBV6-1 and J usage is TRBJ2-1; D possibly corresponds to TRBD2 (6 bases). Looked up from germline, CDR1 is MNHNS and CDR2 is SASEGT. The CDR3 extends over 16 amino acids. Trimming removed 4 bases at V and 9 bases at J, with 22 bases between. DNA for the CDR3: TGTGCCAGCAGTGGCGGAAAGGCGGGAAGTATCGGTGAGCAGTTCTTC. It translates to CASSGGKAGSIGEQFF.

The chain recombines TRBV9 with TRBJ2-1; 8 nucleotides line up with TRBD1. The CDR3 has 15 residues. Trimming removed 4 bases from V and 3 bases from J; junction bases left unmatched: 6. Germline V gives CDR1 SGDLS, CDR2 YYNGEE. The CDR3 DNA follows: TGTGCCAGCAGCCCCCGGACAGGGCTCTACAATGAGCAGTTCTTC. Protein product: CASSPRTGLYNEQFF.